This record covers a single T cell receptor beta chain. This clonotype was counted many times. Which antigen it targets is not known. Base qualities are not at hand, and no much larger clone is one base apart. What this sample's time point label stands for: pre-sensitization, week 0. The sample's treatment or condition, from its label and the paper: therapeutic diphenylcyclopropenone sensitization with weekly scalp DPC. Blood at each patch-test visit was drawn before the patch test was applied. Eligible patients were aged 18 to 70, diagnosed with alopecia, deemed suitable for DPC therapy, and excluded if pregnant. Total RNA was isolated from unfractionated whole blood collected in Tempus Blood RNA tubes. This specimen belongs to a study of human T cells and chemical hapten exposure (dated by TCRdb to 2020 to 2023). For the study in its entirety: For sensitization, 2% DPC in acetone was applied to an approximately 2 cm by approximately 2 cm area of upper inner arm skin. Throughout the study period of about 22 weeks, patients also received therapeutic DPC doses to the scalp every week. Patch testing was done on the upper back using Finn chambers containing 0.01% DPC, and results were scored after 6 days according to International Contact Dermatitis Research Group standards. Most of the patients in the cohort were female, and the cohort covered alopecia areata with under or over 50% scalp involvement, alopecia totalis and alopecia universalis. Libraries were combined into a pool for sequencing, and differences in TCR yield between samples came mainly from small differences in library volumes within the pool. Peripheral blood TCR repertoire changes were tracked in vivo in alopecia patients during primary and secondary sensitization to the hapten diphenylcyclopropenone (DPC). Blood was sampled from patients pre-sensitization (week 0) and at 2, 6 and about 24 weeks after DPC sensitization. Twenty-nine alopecia patients provided blood for TCR sequencing at one to four time points (pre-sensitization, 2, 6 and 24 weeks). The investigation overall reported the following: DPC sensitization did not change the number of TCRs with a frequency above 1 in 1000, and there was no evidence of changes in global repertoire structure. After repeated subsampling, the strength of the expansion versus patch-test correlation and the threshold at which it became significant changed. Patch test score was positively correlated with the number of PT1 expanded TCRs, with significance at thresholds 8, 16 and 32 but not at 4. Because all patients had alopecia, a presumed autoimmune disease, the immune response of the patients might differ from that of healthy individuals. Expanded TCRs formed significantly more large CDR3 similarity clusters than pre-sensitization or healthy control sets, consistent with antigen-driven responses.

Libraries were built with RACE. Sequencing instrument: NextSeq 500. During library preparation, unique molecular identifiers were attached to individual cDNA molecules so that TCRs could be counted quantitatively and reproducibly. Both TCR alpha and TCR beta chains were sequenced from each blood RNA sample. The original pipeline was this. A median of approximately 96,000 TCRs per sample was observed, with a range of about 20,000 to 750,000. The Decombinator software suite was used to annotate the V, J and CDR3 of the TCR reads. To make PS versus PT1 abundance plots, every sample was subsampled to the same number of TCRs (28,000). TCRs were defined as expanded if absent before sensitization and observed at least eight times at the 2-week time point. The public reads were reprocessed in TCRdb via fastp at Q25 and MiXCR, keeping in-frame beta chains. Each entry is one CDR3 protein sequence, shown with its most common DNA and genes. These V and J calls originate from TCRdb's pipeline instead of the authors' own analysis. Counted in this sample were 38,000 or so distinct CDR3 sequences; 7.5% to 8% of them appeared once. The ten top clones hold over 1% of the sample.

V is cut by 5 bases and J by 13 bases, and the space between the germline ends is 14 bases. Measured from the cysteine to the phenylalanine, the CDR3 is 12 residues long. The retained sequence is limited to the CDR3, 36 bases, with the frame set at the first base. From the germline V gene, CDR1 is KGHSH and CDR2 is LQKENI. Here the chain combines TRBV18 and TRBJ1-4; the D gene cannot be named for sure. The sequence came from a woman in her forties or fifties with alopecia areata. Some clones in this sample may be carry-over from other donors' samples. Source: whole blood, taken in connection with sensitization to the hapten diphenylcyclopropenone (DPC). The CDR3 protein: CASSMDELGLFF. The DNA sequence is TGTGCCAGCTCAATGGACGAGCTGGGACTGTTTTTT.